These 21 T cell receptor beta chains were all obtained from the same sample, sequenced in a study of CD8+CD57+ T cells in acquired aplastic anemia. TCR beta VDJ combinations and CDR3 sequences were profiled from genomic DNA. TCRdb passed the reads through MiXCR, listing each CDR3 protein once. This table has about 180,000 distinct CDR3 sequences, 46% appearing once. Sequenced input: sorted CD4+, CD8+, or CD8+CD57+ T cells (not recorded which) from PBMCs. The source is a human donor in good health.

The V and J genes are TRBV10-3 and TRBJ2-3; D unresolved. Looked up from germline, CDR1 is ENHRY and CDR2 is SYGVKD. The CDR3 covers 14 residues. The CDR3 coding sequence is TGTCCCCCATACGGCACGTTTTCGACAGATACGCAGTATTTT. Translating gives CPPYGTFSTDTQYF.

This clonotype appeared many times. The V gene is TRBV7-2, the J gene TRBJ2-5; TRBD2 matches at 10 bases. This CDR3 contains 15 residues. CDR1 and CDR2 (germline): SGHTA, FQGNSA. The V segment lost 5 bases and the J segment 4 bases; nucleotides outside the gene matches: 7. CDR3 in DNA: TGTGCCAGCAGCCCGGTAGCGGGAGGCCGAGAGACCCAGTACTTC. It is translated as CASSPVAGGRETQYF.

This clonotype was seen a few times. This chain joins TRBV15 and TRBJ1-6; 9 nucleotides line up with TRBD1. Germline V gene data show CDR1 as LNHNV and CDR2 as YYDKDF (reference sequence). The V segment lost 2 bases and the J segment 8 bases; nucleotides outside the gene matches: 4. The CDR3 totals 15 residues. The CDR3 protein is CATSRSTGGDSPLHF. Here the CDR3 DNA reads TGTGCCACCAGCAGATCGACAGGGGGGGATTCACCCCTCCACTTT.

This clonotype was recorded many times. The genes are TRBV7-2 and TRBJ2-5; TRBD2 agrees at 13 bases. V gave up 1 base and J gave up 1 base; unmatched junction bases: 3. There are 17 residues in the CDR3. Germline CDR1 and CDR2: SGHTA and FQGNSA. DNA of the CDR3: TGTGCCAGCAGCTTAGGACTAGCGGGAGGACCCCAAGAGACCCAGTACTTC. Amino acids: CASSLGLAGGPQETQYF.

The CDR3 sequence: CASRGQVNTEAFF. The CDR3 DNA is TGTGCCAGCAGAGGCCAGGTGAACACTGAAGCTTTCTTT. The gene calls are TRBV7-9 and TRBJ1-1, with D unresolved. Deletions cut 6 bases from V and 0 bases from J, with 8 bases between. Germline-derived CDR1 and CDR2 are SEHNR and FQNEAQ (reference sequence). The CDR3 is 13 amino acids. Together with reference TRBV7-9 and TRBJ1-1, the CDR3 gives the full variable domain: DTGVSQNPRHKITKRGQNVTFRCDPISEHNRLYWYRQTLGQGPEFLTYFQNEAQLEKSRLLSDRFSAERPKGSFSTLEIQRTEQGDSAMYLCASRGQVNTEAFFGQGTRLTVV.

The rearrangement joins TRBV14 to TRBJ2-2; D unclear. CDR3 length: 12 amino acids. Germline-derived CDR1 and CDR2 are SGHDN and FVKESK. The V gene lost 4 bases and the J gene lost 6 bases, with 6 bases spanning the gap. CDR3 protein: CASSPLSGELFF. CDR3 nucleotides: TGTGCCAGCAGCCCCCTATCCGGGGAGCTGTTTTTT. Full variable domain (outside the CDR3, taken from reference TRBV14 and TRBJ2-2): EAGVTQFPSHSVIEKGQTVTLRCDPISGHDNLYWYRRVMGKEIKFLLHFVKESKQDESGMPNNRFLAERTGGTYSTLKVQPAELEDSGVYFCASSPLSGELFFGEGSRLTVL.

This clonotype was seen only once. V gene TRBV6-1 combines with J gene TRBJ2-3; 11 nucleotides line up with TRBD2. V lost 5 bases to trimming and J lost 7 bases; unmatched junction nucleotides: 8. Germline values: CDR1 MNHNS, CDR2 SASEGT. CDR3 length: 15 residues. CDR3 sequence reads: CASSNLAGGTHTQYF. CDR3 DNA: TGTGCCAGCAGTAATCTAGCGGGAGGCACCCATACGCAGTATTTT.

The rearrangement joins TRBV7-8 to TRBJ2-1; 7 nucleotides align to TRBD1. The CDR3 runs 12 residues. Germline CDR1 reads SGHVS; CDR2 reads FQNEAQ. The trim removed 5 bases at V and 8 bases at J, leaving 3 bases unmatched. CDR3 in amino acids: CASSPTGHEQFF. For the CDR3, the DNA is TGTGCCAGCAGCCCGACAGGGCATGAGCAGTTCTTC.

Turning to this clonotype: At one of its ends the junction is not consistent with the germline gene, which may arise from a read error. V is TRBV5-1 and J is TRBJ2-7; D not certain. The CDR3 sequence is 13 residues long. Germline-derived CDR1 and CDR2 are SGHRS and YFSETQ. In nucleotides, the CDR3 is TGCGCCAGCACCCATCCATCCTCCTACGAGCAGTACTTT. Protein: CASTHPSSYEQYF.

This clonotype has at least ten counts. The chain has TRBV19 and TRBJ2-7; D possibly matches TRBD1 or TRBD2 (7 bases each). This CDR3 region has 15 residues. V was shortened by 5 bases and J by 2 bases, with 16 bases between the two germline ends. Germline CDR1 and CDR2: LNHDA and SQIVND (reference sequence). The CDR3 coding sequence is TGTGCCAGTAGTCCCAGGGGGGGGCTAACCTACGAGCAGTACTTC. It specifies CASSPRGGLTYEQYF.

The V call is TRBV6-1, the J call TRBJ2-7; weak D call: TRBD2 (5 bases). Looked up from germline, CDR1 is MNHNS and CDR2 is SASEGT. The germline V and J ends were trimmed by 6 bases and 3 bases, with 12 bases remaining between them. The CDR3 has 13 amino acids. The CDR3 reads CASSPPGIYEQYF. CDR3 sequence (DNA): TGTGCCAGCAGCCCACCGGGGATCTACGAGCAGTACTTC.

This clonotype was seen only a few times. This chain joins TRBV20-1 and TRBJ2-5; D is perhaps TRBD1 or TRBD2 (6 bases each). V was clipped by 4 bases and J by 5 bases, with 17 bases between them. The germline V gene encodes CDR1 DFQATT and CDR2 SNEGSKA (reference sequence). This CDR3 region has 14 residues. The CDR3: CSANVGGLDETQYF. CDR3 in DNA: TGCAGTGCTAACGTTGGGGGGCTGGATGAGACCCAGTACTTC.

At least ten counts were recorded for this clonotype. V gene TRBV12-3 or TRBV12-4 combines with J gene TRBJ1-4; D unresolved. This CDR3 is 14 amino acids long. The V end lost 2 bases, the J end lost 8 bases, and 12 bases lay between the germline ends. CDR3 sequence: CASSLWEGREKLFF. DNA of the CDR3: TGTGCCAGCAGTTTATGGGAGGGTCGCGAAAAACTGTTTTTT.

As for this clonotype: The junction and the germline gene differ at one end; a read error may be behind it. The V gene is TRBV25-1, the J gene TRBJ2-1; D possibly corresponds to TRBD1 (7 bases). In germline, CDR1 is MGHDK, CDR2 SYGVNS. The CDR3 is made up of 14 amino acids. The CDR3: CASSLGGQNNEQFF. The CDR3 DNA sequence: TGCGCCAGCAGCTTGGGGGGACAGAACAATGAGCAGTTCTTC.

The genes are TRBV24-1 and TRBJ2-5, with D perhaps TRBD1 (5 bases). V lost 5 bases to trimming and J lost 1 base, with 13 bases between them. This CDR3 has 15 residues. Germline CDR1 and CDR2: KGHDR and SFDVKD. CDR3 loop: CATSGHSGFQETQYF. CDR3 DNA sequence: TGTGCCACCAGTGGCCATTCAGGGTTCCAAGAGACCCAGTACTTC.

Concerning this clonotype: A much larger clone is a single base away; this may be a read error. This sequence joins TRBV28 and TRBJ1-1; D call uncertain. CDR3 length: 12 amino acids. Germline V gives CDR1 MDHEN, CDR2 SYDVKM. The CDR3 protein is CARSTRDTEAFF. CDR3 bases: TGTGCCCGCAGTACCCGGGACACTGAAGCTTTCTTT. The full variable domain, with the rest looked up from reference TRBV28 and TRBJ1-1, is DVKVTQSSRYLVKRTGEKVFLECVQDMDHENMFWYRQDPGLGLRLIYFSYDVKMKEKGDIPEGYSVSREKKERFSLILESASTNQTSMYLCARSTRDTEAFFGQGTRLTVV.

J is TRBJ1-1 and V is TRBV7-9; D might be TRBD1 (5 bases). The germline CDR1 and CDR2 sequences are SEHNR and FQNEAQ (reference sequence). V lost 4 bases, J lost 0 bases, and 12 bases lay in between. The length of the CDR3 is 15 residues. The CDR3 is CASSSHPGLNTEAFF. CDR3 nucleotides: TGTGCCAGCAGCTCACACCCAGGGTTGAACACTGAAGCTTTCTTT.

This clonotype has at least ten counts. J is TRBJ1-5 and V is TRBV7-9; no reliable D call. CDR3 length: 15 amino acids. Trimming cost V 3 bases and J 2 bases, with 11 bases left between them. The germline CDR1 and CDR2 sequences are SEHNR and FQNEAQ (reference sequence). The CDR3 loop reads CASSFSGYGNQPQHF. The DNA of the CDR3 is TGTGCCAGCAGCTTCTCTGGGTACGGCAATCAGCCCCAGCATTTT.

This clonotype was observed at least ten times. The chain employs TRBV19 and TRBJ1-6, with 9 nucleotides matching TRBD1. CDR1 and CDR2 from the germline V gene are LNHDA and SQIVND (reference sequence). There are 13 residues in the CDR3. The junction had 5 bases not matched to a gene; V was cut back by 6 bases and J by 11 bases. DNA for the CDR3: TGTGCCAGTAGCGACAGGGGGGGGACACCCCTCCACTTT. Protein: CASSDRGGTPLHF.

This clonotype was observed many times. The V and J genes are TRBV9 and TRBJ2-7; D is undetermined. The CDR3 runs 13 residues. CDR1 and CDR2 from the germline V gene are SGDLS and YYNGEE. Trimming stripped 4 bases from V and 3 bases from J, with 11 bases between. The CDR3 region has the DNA TGTGCCAGCAGCCCCGGACCCAACTACGAGCAGTACTTC. It translates to CASSPGPNYEQYF.

The chain carries TRBV20-1 and TRBJ2-7, with 9 bases that match TRBD2. The CDR3 is made up of 15 amino acids. Germline loops: CDR1 DFQATT, CDR2 SNEGSKA (reference sequence). The V gene end was trimmed by 0 bases and the J gene end by 2 bases; junction bases not matched to a gene: 5. The CDR3 loop is CSARETLAGTYEQYF. CDR3 coding DNA: TGCAGTGCTAGAGAAACCCTAGCGGGGACCTACGAGCAGTACTTC.